This T cell receptor beta chain was captured in a study of blood T cell repertoires in COVID-19. The wider study: Italy, Spain and the United States were the sources of the convalescent and acute COVID-19 samples.

Germline lookup yields CDR1 SQVTM and CDR2 ANQGSEA. Germline trimming cut 4 bases from V and 3 bases from J; bases unmatched to any gene: 8. The CDR3 runs 14 residues. Using immunoSEQ multiplex PCR, the repertoire was profiled, and TCRdb retains in-frame clones only, with some absent. The data hold more than 95,000 clones, with about 85% observed a single time. Sequencing input: peripheral blood. The V gene is TRBV29-1, the J gene TRBJ2-7; 8 bases are a match to TRBD1. The receptor was derived from a woman older than 75 with COVID-19, enrolled during active disease. CDR3 coding DNA: TGCAGCGTTGGCGGTGCAGGGGGCATCTACGAGCAGTACTTC. Protein: CSVGGAGGIYEQYF.